This TCR beta chain was obtained from a study of blood T cell repertoires in COVID-19. Repertoires were generated with immunoSEQ multiplex PCR, while TCRdb's copy carries only in-frame clones and drops some. The profile covers approximately 210,000 clones, with around 90% appearing a single time and about 15% taken by the ten largest. CDR1 is MNHEY, CDR2 SVGAGI, per germline. The V segment lost 4 bases and the J segment 4 bases; nucleotides outside the gene matches: 4. The CDR3 totals 14 residues. Adults between roughly 18 and 95 years of age took part from 20 to 25 US areas. This rearrangement joins TRBV6-5 to TRBJ1-1, with 9 bases matching TRBD1. The clonotype was recovered from a woman between 45 and 65 years old with acute COVID-19. The source material was PBMCs or T cells enriched from blood (not recorded which). CDR3 sequence (DNA): TGTGCCAGCAGTTCTACAGGGGGCAGCACTGAAGCTTTCTTT. Translating it yields CASSSTGGSTEAFF.